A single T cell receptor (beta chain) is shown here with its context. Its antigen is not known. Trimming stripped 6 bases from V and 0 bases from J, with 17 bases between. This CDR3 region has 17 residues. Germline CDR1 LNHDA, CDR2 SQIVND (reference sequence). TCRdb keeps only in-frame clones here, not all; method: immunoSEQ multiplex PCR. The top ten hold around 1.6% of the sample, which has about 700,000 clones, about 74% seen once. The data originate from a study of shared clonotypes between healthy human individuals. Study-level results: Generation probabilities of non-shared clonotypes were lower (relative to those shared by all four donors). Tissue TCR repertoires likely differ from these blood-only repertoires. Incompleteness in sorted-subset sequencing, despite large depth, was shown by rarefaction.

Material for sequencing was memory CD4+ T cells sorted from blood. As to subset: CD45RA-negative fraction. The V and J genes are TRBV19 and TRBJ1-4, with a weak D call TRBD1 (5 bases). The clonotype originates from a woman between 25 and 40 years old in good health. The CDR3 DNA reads TGTGCCAGTAGCCTAATTGGGGGTTCTTCAACTAATGAAAAACTGTTTTTT. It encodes CASSLIGGSSTNEKLFF.